The source of this T cell receptor (beta chain) is a study of T cells in lung cancer brain metastases. As for the study in general: No interval therapy was given to about 90% of the 20 patients. Median interval between primary and brain metastasis specimen acquisition was around 350 days.

Findings of the study overall: Compared with paired primaries, brain metastases showed fewer unique productive clones (approximately 1,500 versus 4,500).

V shed 1 base and J 5 bases; nucleotides not matched to a gene: 5. The CDR3 has 14 residues. Per the germline V gene, CDR1 is SGDLS and CDR2 is YYNGEE. Profiling relied on immunoSEQ multiplex PCR, and the TCRdb table lists in-frame clones only, not all of them. The repertoire includes more than 4,000 clones, roughly 84% of them detected once, and approximately 3% sits in the top ten. As to this clone: Its antigen remains unknown.

The sequenced sample was tumor tissue from the primary lung tumor. The clonotype comes from a woman aged 45 to 65 with non-small cell lung cancer. The chain has TRBV9 and TRBJ1-1, with TRBD1 matching over 7 bases. The CDR3 loop is CASSVSPRGTEAFF. DNA for the CDR3: TGTGCCAGCAGCGTATCCCCCAGGGGGACTGAAGCTTTCTTT. Full variable domain (missing parts from reference TRBV9 and TRBJ1-1): DSGVTQTPKHLITATGQRVTLRCSPRSGDLSVYWYQQSLDQGLQFLIQYYNGEERAKGNILERFSAQQFPDLHSELNLSSLELGDSALYFCASSVSPRGTEAFFGQGTRLTVV.